One T cell receptor (beta chain) is described in this entry. Noted treatment: preoperative locoregional IRX-2 cytokine immunotherapy. Preoperative locoregional IRX-2 cytokine immunotherapy was tested in the phase Ib source study. CDR1 and CDR2 from the germline V gene are SGHRS and YFSETQ. The CDR3 is 15 residues long. The germline V and J ends were trimmed by 0 bases and 5 bases, with 12 bases remaining between them. Only in-frame clones appear in the TCRdb table, and some are missing; sequencing was by immunoSEQ multiplex PCR. The sample shows about 3,400 clones, 70% to 80% of them seen only once. The data originate from a study of preoperative IRX-2 immunotherapy in early breast cancer.

Sequenced material: tumor tissue, taken after IRX-2 immunotherapy. The V call is TRBV5-1, the J call TRBJ2-1; possible D gene TRBD1, 5 bases. The receptor was derived from a human donor with breast cancer. CDR3 sequence reads: CASSLVISGNNEQFF. The CDR3 DNA reads as TGCGCCAGCAGCTTGGTTATCTCAGGGAACAATGAGCAGTTCTTC.